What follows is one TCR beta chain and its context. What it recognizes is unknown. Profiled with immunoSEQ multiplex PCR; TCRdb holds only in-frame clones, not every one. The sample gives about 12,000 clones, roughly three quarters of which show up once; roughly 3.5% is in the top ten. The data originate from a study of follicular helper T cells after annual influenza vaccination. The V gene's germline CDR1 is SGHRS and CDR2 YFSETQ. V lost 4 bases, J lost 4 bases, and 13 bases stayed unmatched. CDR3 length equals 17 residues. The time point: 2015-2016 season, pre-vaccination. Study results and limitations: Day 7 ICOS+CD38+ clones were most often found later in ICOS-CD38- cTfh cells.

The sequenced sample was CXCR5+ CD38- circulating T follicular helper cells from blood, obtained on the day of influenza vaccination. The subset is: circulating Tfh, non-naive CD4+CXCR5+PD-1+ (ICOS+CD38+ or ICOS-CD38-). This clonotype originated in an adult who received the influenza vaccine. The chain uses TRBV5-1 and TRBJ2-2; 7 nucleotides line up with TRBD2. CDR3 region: CASSPSLGGSSTGELFF. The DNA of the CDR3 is TGCGCCAGCAGCCCCTCCCTGGGAGGGTCGAGCACCGGGGAGCTGTTTTTT. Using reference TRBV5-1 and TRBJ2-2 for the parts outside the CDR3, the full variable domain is KAGVTQTPRYLIKTRGQQVTLSCSPISGHRSVSWYQQTPGQGLQFLFEYFSETQRNKGNFPGRFSGRQFSNSRSEMNVSTLELGDSALYLCASSPSLGGSSTGELFFGEGSRLTVL.